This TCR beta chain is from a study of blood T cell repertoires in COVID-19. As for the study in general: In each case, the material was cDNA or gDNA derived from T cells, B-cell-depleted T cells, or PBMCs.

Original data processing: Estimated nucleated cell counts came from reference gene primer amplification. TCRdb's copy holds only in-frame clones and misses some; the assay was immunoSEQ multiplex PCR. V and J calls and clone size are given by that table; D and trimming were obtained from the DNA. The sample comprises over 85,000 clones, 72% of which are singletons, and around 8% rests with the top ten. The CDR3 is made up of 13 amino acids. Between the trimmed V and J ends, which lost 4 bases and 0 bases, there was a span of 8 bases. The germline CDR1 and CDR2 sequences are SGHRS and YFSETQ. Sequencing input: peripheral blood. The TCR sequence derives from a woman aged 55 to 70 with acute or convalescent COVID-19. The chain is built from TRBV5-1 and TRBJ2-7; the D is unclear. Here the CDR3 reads CASSTSGSYEQYF. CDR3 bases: TGCGCCAGCAGCACATCTGGCTCCTACGAGCAGTACTTC.